The T cell receptor (beta chain) under discussion was sequenced for a study of blood T cell repertoires in COVID-19 (dated by TCRdb to 2020 to 2022). At the level of the whole study: Samples from collaborators originated in the United States, Italy and Spain and spanned both the acute and convalescent phases of COVID-19. The material from the prospective study consisted of cDNA or gDNA derived from T cells, B-cell-depleted T cells, or PBMCs. The dataset comprised deeply sampled blood TCRbeta repertoires from subjects exposed to, actively infected with, or recovered from COVID-19. The repertoires were made available in a free public database intended to serve as a resource for research on the immune response to SARS-CoV-2. The samples were drawn from the first 160 participants of the ongoing ImmuneRACE study and from 1,254 subjects provided by 6 global collaborators. The sample metadata nearly always contained a de-identified subject ID, COVID-19 status, age in years and sex. HLA class I and class II types, where available, came from metadata supplied by the sample provider rather than from assay-based typing. Summary of the overall study and its limitations: How much clinical and demographic metadata was included differed by source and by participant, and the metadata was provided uncurated.

TCRbeta CDR3 regions were amplified from genomic DNA using the immunoSEQ Assay, a bias-controlled multiplex PCR. In the authors' own workflow: The number of nucleated cells in each sample was estimated by amplification of reference gene primers within the assay. Sequence reads were collapsed and filtered to measure the absolute abundance of every unique TCRbeta CDR3 rearrangement. For each sample, productive Simpson clonality was calculated as the square root of Simpson's diversity index over productive rearrangements. In TCRdb, the immuneACCESS table is reduced to in-frame sequences with V and J assigned. These tables do not hold every clone; where another copy was compared, an unresolved V gene accounts for under half, and the others remain unexplained. V and J calls and clone size are given by that table; D and trimming were obtained from the DNA. The sample includes around 64,000 clones, with around two thirds observed a single time. The top ten clones comprise 51% of the sample.

V gives up 4 bases and J gives up 5 bases, and the segment between their germline ends measures 14 bases. The germline V gene encodes CDR1 MDHEN and CDR2 SYDVKM. The CDR3 measures 14 amino acids from cysteine to phenylalanine. CDR3 DNA only is kept here, 42 bases in frame from base 1. Participants in the prospective study were aged roughly 18 to 89 years, lived in 20 to 25 United States geographic areas, and enrolled through a virtual design. Cohort assignment in the prospective study relied on participant-reported clinical history from a screening survey and a study questionnaire. Exposed participants had been in contact, within 2 weeks of entering the study, with a person who had a PCR-confirmed or clinician-diagnosed case of COVID-19. Mobile phlebotomists in the prospective study collected whole blood, serum and a nasopharyngeal or oropharyngeal swab from every participant. Participants in the prospective study had the option to provide additional blood draws and questionnaires over a 2-month period. Prospective study blood samples were shipped either frozen or at room temperature before DNA extraction.

Worth noting for this clone: Its antigen is still unknown. Per-nucleotide qualities are absent, and no much larger clonotype sits a single base away.

Sequenced input: PBMCs or T cells enriched from blood (not recorded which). This TCR was sampled from a woman between 55 and 75 years old who had been exposed to COVID-19. This sequence uses TRBV28 and TRBJ1-2; tentative D gene TRBD1, with 5 bases matching. This receptor has the CDR3 CASSSFEDTYGYTF. The DNA sequence follows: TGTGCCAGCAGTTCATTCGAGGACACATATGGCTACACCTTC.